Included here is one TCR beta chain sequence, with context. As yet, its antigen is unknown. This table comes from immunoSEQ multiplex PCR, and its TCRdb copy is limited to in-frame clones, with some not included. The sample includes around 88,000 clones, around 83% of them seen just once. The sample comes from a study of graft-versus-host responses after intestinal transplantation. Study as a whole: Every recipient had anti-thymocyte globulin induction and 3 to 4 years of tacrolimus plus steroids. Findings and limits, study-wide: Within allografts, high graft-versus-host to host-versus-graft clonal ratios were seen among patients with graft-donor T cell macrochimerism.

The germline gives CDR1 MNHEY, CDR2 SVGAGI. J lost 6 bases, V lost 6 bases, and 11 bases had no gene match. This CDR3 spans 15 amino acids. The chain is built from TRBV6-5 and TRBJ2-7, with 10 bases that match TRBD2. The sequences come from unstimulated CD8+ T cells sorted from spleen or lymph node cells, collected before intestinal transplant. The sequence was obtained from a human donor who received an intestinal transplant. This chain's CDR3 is CASSPPAGGQGEQYF. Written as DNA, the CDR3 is TGTGCCAGCAGCCCCCCAGCGGGGGGGCAAGGCGAGCAGTACTTC.